The entry that follows covers one T cell receptor beta chain sequence. Trimming stripped 4 bases from V and 4 bases from J, with 14 bases between. Looked up from germline, CDR1 is SGHAT and CDR2 is FQNNGV. This CDR3 region has 14 residues. TCR beta sequencing was performed on blood CD8+ and CD4+ T cells. Patients with Susac syndrome met diagnostic criteria that were recently defined for definite or probable disease. The CD8+ and CD4+ T cells were negatively isolated, with the TEMRA cells enriched by FACS. These data originate in a study of CD8 T cells in Susac syndrome. Study overall: Active disease was present in roughly 6 of the sequenced Susac syndrome patients, and remission in under ten.

After extraction with the RNeasy kit, 0.5 to 1 ug of the RNA was reverse transcribed using random hexamers. TCRdb processed the immunoSEQ multiplex PCR reads anew with MiXCR; each CDR3 protein has one entry. The profile shows under 200,000 distinct CDR3 sequences, 90% to 95% of them singletons. The receptor comes from a human donor with Susac syndrome. Sequencing used CD4+ T cells from PBMCs. The chain carries TRBV11-2 and TRBJ2-7; possible D gene TRBD2, 7 bases. The chain's CDR3 is CASSSLGGAYEQYF. The CDR3, as DNA: TGTGCCAGCAGCTCCTTGGGGGGGGCGTACGAGCAGTACTTC.